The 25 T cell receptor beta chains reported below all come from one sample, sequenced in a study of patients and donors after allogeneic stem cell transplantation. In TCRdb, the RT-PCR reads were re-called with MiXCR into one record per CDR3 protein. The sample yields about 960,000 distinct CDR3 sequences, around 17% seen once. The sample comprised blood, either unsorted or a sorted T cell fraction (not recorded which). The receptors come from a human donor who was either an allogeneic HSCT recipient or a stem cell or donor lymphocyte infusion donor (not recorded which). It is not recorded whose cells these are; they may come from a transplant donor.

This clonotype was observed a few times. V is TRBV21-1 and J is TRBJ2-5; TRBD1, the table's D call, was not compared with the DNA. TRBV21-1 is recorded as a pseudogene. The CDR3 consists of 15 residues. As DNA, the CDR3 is TGTGCCAGCAGCAAGGCCGGGACAGCCAGGGGGACCCAGTACTTC. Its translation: CASSKAGTARGTQYF.

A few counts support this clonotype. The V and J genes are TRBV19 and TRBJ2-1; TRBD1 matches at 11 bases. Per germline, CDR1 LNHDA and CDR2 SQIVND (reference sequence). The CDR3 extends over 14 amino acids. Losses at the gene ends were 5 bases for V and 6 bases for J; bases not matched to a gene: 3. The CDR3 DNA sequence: TGTGCCAGTAGTCGCGGGACAGGGGGCAATGAGCAGTTCTTC. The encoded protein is CASSRGTGGNEQFF.

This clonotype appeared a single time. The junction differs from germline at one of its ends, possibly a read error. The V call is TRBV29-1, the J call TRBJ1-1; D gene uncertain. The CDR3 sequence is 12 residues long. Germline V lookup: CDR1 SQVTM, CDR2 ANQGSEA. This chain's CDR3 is CSGTPPDTETFF. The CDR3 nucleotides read TGCAGCGGGACCCCCCCCGACACTGAAACTTTCTTT.

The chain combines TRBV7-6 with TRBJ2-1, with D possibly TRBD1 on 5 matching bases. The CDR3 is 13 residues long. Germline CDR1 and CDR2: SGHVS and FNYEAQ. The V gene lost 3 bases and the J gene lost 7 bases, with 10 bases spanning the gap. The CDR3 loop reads CASSLGRWNEQFF. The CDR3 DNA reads TGTGCCAGCAGCTTGGGGCGTTGGAATGAGCAGTTCTTC.

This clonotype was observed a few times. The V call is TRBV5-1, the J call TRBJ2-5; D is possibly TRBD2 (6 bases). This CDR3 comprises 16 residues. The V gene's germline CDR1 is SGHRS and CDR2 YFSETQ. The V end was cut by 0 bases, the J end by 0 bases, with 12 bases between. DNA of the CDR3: TGCGCCAGCAGCTTGGACCCGGGGGTGTACCAAGAGACCCAGTACTTC. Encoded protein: CASSLDPGVYQETQYF.

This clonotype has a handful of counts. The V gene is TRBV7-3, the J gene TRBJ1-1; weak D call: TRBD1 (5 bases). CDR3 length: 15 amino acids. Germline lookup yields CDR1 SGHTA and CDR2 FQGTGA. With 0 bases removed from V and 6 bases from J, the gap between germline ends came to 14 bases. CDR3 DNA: TGTGCCAGCAGCTTAACGGGGCCCCCTGCCGCTGAAGCTTTCTTT. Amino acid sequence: CASSLTGPPAAEAFF.

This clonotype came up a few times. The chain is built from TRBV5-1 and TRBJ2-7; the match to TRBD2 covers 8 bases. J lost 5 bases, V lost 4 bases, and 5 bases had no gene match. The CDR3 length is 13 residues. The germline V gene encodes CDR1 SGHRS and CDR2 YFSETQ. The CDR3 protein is CASSAGGGNEQYF. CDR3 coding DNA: TGCGCCAGCAGCGCCGGGGGGGGAAACGAGCAGTACTTC. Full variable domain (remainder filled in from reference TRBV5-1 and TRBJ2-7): KAGVTQTPRYLIKTRGQQVTLSCSPISGHRSVSWYQQTPGQGLQFLFEYFSETQRNKGNFPGRFSGRQFSNSRSEMNVSTLELGDSALYLCASSAGGGNEQYFGPGTRLTVT.

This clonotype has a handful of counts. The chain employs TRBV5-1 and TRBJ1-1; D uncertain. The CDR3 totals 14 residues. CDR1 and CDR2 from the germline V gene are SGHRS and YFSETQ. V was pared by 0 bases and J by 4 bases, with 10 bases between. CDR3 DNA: TGCGCCAGCAGCTTGGGTTGGGAGGTCACTGAAGCTTTCTTT. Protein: CASSLGWEVTEAFF.

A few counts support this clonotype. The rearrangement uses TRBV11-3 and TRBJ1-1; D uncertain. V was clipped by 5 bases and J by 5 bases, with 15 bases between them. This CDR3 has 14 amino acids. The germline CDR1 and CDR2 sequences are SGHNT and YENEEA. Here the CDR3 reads CASSPQFLGTEAFF. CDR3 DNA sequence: TGTGCCAGCAGCCCCCAATTTTTGGGGACTGAAGCTTTCTTT.

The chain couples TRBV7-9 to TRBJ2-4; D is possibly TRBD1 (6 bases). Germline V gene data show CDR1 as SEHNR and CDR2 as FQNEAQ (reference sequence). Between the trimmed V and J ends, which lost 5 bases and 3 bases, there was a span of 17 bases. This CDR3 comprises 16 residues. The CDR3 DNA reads TGTGCCAGCAGCCATGGGGGCCCTCGGGACAAAAACATTCAGTACTTC. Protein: CASSHGGPRDKNIQYF.

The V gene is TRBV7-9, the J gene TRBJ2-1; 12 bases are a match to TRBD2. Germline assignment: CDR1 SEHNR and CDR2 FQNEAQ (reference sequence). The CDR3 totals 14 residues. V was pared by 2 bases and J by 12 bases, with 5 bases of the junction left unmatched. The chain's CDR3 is CASSLTTLAGGQFF. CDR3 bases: TGTGCCAGCAGCTTAACTACACTAGCGGGGGGGCAGTTCTTC.

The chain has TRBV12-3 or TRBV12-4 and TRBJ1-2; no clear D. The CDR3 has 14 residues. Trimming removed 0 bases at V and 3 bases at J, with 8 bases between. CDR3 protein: CASSLAFAHYGYTF. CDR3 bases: TGTGCCAGCAGTTTAGCGTTTGCCCACTATGGCTACACCTTC.

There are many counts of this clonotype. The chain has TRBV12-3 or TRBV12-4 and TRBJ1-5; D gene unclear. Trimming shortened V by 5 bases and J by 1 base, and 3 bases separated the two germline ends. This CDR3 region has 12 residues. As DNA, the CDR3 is TGTGCCAGCAGTATAAGCAATCAGCCCCAGCATTTT. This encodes CASSISNQPQHF.

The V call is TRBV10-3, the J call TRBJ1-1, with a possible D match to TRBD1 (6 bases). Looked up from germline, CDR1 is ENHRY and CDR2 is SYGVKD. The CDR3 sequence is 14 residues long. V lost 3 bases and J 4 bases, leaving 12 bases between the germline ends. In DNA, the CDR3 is TGTGCCATCAGTGATCGGACAGCGGCCACTGAAGCTTTCTTT. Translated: CAISDRTAATEAFF.

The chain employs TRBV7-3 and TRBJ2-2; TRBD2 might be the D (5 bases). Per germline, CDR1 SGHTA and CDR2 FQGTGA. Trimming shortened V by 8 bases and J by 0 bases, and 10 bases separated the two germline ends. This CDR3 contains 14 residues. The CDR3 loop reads CASGRVANTGELFF. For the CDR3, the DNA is TGTGCCAGCGGGCGGGTCGCGAACACCGGGGAGCTGTTTTTT. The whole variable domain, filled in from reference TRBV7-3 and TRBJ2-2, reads GAGVSQTPSNKVTEKGKYVELRCDPISGHTALYWYRQSLGQGPEFLIYFQGTGAADDSGLPNDRFFAVRPEGSVSTLKIQRTERGDSAVYLCASGRVANTGELFFGEGSRLTVL.

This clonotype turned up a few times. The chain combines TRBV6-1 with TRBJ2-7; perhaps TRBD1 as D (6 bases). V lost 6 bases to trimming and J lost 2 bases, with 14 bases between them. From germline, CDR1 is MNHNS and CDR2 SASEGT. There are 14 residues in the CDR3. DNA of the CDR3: TGTGCCAGCAGGGACAGTGGGGGCACCTACGAGCAGTACTTC. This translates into CASRDSGGTYEQYF.

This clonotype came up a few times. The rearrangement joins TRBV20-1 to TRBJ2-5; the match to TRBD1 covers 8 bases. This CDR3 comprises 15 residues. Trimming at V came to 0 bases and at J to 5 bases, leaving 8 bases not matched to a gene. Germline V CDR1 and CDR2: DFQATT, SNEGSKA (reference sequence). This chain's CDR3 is CSAREGRNRGETQYF. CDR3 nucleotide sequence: TGCAGTGCTAGAGAGGGCCGTAACAGGGGGGAGACCCAGTACTTC.

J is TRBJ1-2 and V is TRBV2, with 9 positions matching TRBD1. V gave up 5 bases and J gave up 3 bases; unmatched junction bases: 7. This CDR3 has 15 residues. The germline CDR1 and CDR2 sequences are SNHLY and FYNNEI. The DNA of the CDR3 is TGTGCCAGCAGTCTACAGGGGGCGGGCCACTATGGCTACACCTTC. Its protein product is CASSLQGAGHYGYTF.

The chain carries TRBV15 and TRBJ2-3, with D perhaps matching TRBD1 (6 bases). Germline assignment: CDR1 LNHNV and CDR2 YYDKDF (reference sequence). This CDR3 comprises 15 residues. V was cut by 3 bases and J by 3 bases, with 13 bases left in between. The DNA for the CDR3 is TGTGCCACCAGCAGGGAACAAAGGGGGACAGATACGCAGTATTTT. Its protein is CATSREQRGTDTQYF. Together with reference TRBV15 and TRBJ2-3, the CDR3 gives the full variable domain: DAMVIQNPRYQVTQFGKPVTLSCSQTLNHNVMYWYQQKSSQAPKLLFHYYDKDFNNEADTPDNFQSRRPNTSFCFLDIRSPGLGDTAMYLCATSREQRGTDTQYFGPGTRLTVL.

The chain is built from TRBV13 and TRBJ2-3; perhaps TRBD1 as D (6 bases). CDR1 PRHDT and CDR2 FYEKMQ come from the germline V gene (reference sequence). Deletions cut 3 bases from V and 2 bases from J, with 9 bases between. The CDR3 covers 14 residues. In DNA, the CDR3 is TGTGCCAGCAGCTTCGGACAGATCACAGATACGCAGTATTTT. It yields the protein CASSFGQITDTQYF.

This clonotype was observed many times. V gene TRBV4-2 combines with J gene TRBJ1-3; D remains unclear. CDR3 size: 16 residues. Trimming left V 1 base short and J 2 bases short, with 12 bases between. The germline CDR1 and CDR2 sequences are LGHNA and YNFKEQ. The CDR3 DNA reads TGTGCCAGCAGCCAAGGGCGGGGTTTAGCTGGAAACACCATATATTTT. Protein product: CASSQGRGLAGNTIYF.

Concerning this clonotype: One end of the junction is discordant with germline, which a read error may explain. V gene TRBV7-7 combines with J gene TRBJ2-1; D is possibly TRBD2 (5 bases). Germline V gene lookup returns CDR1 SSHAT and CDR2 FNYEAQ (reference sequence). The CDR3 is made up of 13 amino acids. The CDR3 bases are TGTGCTAGCAGCCCCTCGGACGGGGATGAGCAGTTCTTC. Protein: CASSPSDGDEQFF.

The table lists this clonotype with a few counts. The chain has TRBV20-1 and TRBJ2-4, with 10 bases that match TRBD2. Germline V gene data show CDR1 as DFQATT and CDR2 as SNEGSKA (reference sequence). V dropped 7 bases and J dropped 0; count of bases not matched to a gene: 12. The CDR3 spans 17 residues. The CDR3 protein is CSVTSSGGVLAKNIQYF. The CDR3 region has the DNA TGCAGTGTCACATCTAGCGGGGGAGTGTTAGCCAAAAACATTCAGTACTTC.

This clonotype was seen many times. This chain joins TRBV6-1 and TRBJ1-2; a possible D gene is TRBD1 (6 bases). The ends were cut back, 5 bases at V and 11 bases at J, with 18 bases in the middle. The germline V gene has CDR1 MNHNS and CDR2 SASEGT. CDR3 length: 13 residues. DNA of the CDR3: TGTGCCAGCAGTCTTCGGGACACTTCTTCTTACACCTTC. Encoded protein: CASSLRDTSSYTF.

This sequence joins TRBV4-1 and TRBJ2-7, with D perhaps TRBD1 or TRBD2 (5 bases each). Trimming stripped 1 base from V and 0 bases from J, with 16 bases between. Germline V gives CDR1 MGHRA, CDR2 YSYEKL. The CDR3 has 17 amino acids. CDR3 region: CASSQGGWDRSSYEQYF. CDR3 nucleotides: TGCGCCAGCAGCCAAGGTGGTTGGGACCGGAGCTCCTACGAGCAGTACTTC.